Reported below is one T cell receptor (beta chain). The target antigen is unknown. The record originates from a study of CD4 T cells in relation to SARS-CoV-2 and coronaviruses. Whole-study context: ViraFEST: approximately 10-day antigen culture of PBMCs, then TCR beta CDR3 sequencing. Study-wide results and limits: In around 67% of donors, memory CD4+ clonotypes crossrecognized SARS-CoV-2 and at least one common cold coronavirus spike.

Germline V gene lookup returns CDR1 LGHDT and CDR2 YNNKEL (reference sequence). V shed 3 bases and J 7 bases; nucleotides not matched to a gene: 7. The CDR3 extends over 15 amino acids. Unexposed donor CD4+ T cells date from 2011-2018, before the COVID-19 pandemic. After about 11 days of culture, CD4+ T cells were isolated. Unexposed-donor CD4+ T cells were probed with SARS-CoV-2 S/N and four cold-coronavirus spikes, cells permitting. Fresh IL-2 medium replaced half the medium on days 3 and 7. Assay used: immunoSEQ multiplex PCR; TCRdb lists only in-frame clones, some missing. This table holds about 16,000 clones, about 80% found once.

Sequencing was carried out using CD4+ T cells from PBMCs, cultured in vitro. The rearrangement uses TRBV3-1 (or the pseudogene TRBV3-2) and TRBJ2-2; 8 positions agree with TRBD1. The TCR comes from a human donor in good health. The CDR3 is CASSHGQGVVGELFF. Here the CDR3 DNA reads TGTGCCAGCAGCCACGGACAGGGAGTAGTCGGGGAGCTGTTTTTT.